These 2 T cell receptor beta chains were sequenced from one sample in a study of shared clonotypes between healthy human individuals. Produced via immunoSEQ multiplex PCR; TCRdb's table is partial and in-frame only. The table has more than 400,000 clones, 95% to 97% seen once; the top ten hold 0.06%. Sequenced sample: naive CD4+ T cells sorted from blood. Noted subset: CD45RA+ positively selected. The source of these receptors is a woman aged 25 to 45 in good health.

This chain joins TRBV10-1 and TRBJ2-7; no clear D. In germline, CDR1 is WNHNN, CDR2 SYGVQD (reference sequence). The CDR3 sequence is 15 residues long. Trimming removed 0 bases at V and 2 bases at J, with 11 bases between. The CDR3 reads CASSESSSGTYEQYF. CDR3 nucleotides: TGCGCCAGCAGTGAGTCTTCATCTGGGACCTACGAGCAGTACTTC.

The V call is TRBV11-1, the J call TRBJ2-7; 9 bases match TRBD2. Per the germline V gene, CDR1 is SGHAT and CDR2 is FQDESV (reference sequence). The CDR3 runs 15 residues. After removal of 2 bases from V and 0 bases from J, the junction contained 2 bases not matched to a gene. The CDR3 DNA reads TGTGCCAGCAGCTTAAGTAGCGGGAGCTCCTACGAGCAGTACTTC. Its translation is CASSLSSGSSYEQYF.